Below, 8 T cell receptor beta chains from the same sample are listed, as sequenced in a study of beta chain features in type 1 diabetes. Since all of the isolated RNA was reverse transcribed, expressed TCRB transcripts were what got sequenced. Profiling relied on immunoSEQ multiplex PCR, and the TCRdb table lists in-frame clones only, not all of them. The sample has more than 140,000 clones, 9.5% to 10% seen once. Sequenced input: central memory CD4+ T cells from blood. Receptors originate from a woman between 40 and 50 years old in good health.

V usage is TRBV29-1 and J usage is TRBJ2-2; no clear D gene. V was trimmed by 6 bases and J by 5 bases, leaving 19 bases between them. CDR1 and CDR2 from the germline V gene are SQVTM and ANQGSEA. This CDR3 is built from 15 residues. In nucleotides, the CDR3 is TGCAGCGTCCTGGCCCCCGGGTCCTCGACCGGGGAGCTGTTTTTT. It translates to CSVLAPGSSTGELFF.

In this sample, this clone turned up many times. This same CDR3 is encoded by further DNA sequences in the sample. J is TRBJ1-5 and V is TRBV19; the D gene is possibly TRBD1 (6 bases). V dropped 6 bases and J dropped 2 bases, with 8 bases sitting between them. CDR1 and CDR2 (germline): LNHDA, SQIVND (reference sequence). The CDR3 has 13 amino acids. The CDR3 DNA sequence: TGTGCCAGTAGGGGACATCGCAATCAGCCCCAGCATTTT. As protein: CASRGHRNQPQHF.

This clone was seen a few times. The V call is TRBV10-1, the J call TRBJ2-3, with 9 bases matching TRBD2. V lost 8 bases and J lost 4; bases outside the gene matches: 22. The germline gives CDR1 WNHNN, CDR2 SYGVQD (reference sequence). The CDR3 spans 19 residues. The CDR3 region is CASGTSPGSRSGPADTQYF. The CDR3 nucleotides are TGCGCCAGCGGGACTAGCCCAGGAAGTAGGAGCGGGCCGGCAGATACGCAGTATTTT.

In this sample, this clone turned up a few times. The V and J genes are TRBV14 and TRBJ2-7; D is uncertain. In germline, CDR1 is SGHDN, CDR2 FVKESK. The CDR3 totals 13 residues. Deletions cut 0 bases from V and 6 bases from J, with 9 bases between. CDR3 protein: CASSQELRSEQYF. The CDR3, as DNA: TGTGCCAGCAGCCAAGAGTTAAGGAGCGAGCAGTACTTC.

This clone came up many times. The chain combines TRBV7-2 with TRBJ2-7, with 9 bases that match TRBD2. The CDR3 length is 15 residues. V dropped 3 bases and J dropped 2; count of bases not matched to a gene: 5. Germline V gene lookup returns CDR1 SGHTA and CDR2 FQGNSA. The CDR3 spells CASSLSGGYAYEQYF. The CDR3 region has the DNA TGTGCCAGCAGCTTGAGCGGGGGGTACGCCTACGAGCAGTACTTC.

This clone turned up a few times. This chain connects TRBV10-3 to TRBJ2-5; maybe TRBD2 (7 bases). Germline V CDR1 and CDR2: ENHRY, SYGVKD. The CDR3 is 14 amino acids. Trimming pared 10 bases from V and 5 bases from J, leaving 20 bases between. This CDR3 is CASSLGGAWETQYF. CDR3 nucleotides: TGTGCCAGCTCCCTTGGGGGGGCATGGGAGACCCAGTACTTC.

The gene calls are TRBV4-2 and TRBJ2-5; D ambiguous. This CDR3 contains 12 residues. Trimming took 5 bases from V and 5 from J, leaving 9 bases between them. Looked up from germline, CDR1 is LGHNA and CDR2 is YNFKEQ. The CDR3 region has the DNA TGTGCCAGCAGCTTGGCCCCGGAGACCCAGTACTTC. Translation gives CASSLAPETQYF.

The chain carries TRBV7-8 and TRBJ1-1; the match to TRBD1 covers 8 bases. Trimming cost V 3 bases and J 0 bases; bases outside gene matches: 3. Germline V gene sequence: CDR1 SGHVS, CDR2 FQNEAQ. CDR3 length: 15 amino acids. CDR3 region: CASSFGQGMNTEAFF. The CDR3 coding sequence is TGTGCCAGCAGCTTCGGACAGGGAATGAACACTGAAGCTTTCTTT.